This T cell receptor (beta chain) was obtained from a study of T cells in Graves' hyperthyroidism and ophthalmopathy. TCR beta CDR3 regions were amplified from RNA. Using the HTBI primer set, a first-round RT-PCR was run on the TCR CDR3. TCRdb analysed the multiplex PCR reads with MiXCR anew, one entry per CDR3 protein. The sample lists about 500,000 distinct CDR3 sequences, about 46% occurring once. The germline V gene encodes CDR1 ENHRY and CDR2 SYGVKD. The CDR3 runs to 13 residues. V lost 8 bases and J lost 6; bases outside the gene matches: 6. What was sequenced was peripheral blood or thyroid tissue (not recorded which). This clonotype was obtained from an adult woman with Graves' disease, either hyperthyroidism or ophthalmopathy (not recorded which). This chain uses TRBV10-3 with TRBJ1-1, with 10 bases identical to TRBD1. CDR3 sequence (DNA): TGTGCCATCCTGGGACAGGGGACGGCTGAAGCTTTCTTT. The encoded protein is CAILGQGTAEAFF.